Sequencing of this TCR beta chain was carried out in a study of cytomegalovirus exposure and HLA in healthy donors. Points from the study as a whole: Earlier analysis looked at TCR beta V segments, and most were productive about 90% or about 30% of the time. The HLA-A and HLA-B alleles of most subjects were reportedly predicted accurately from TCR beta sequences. What was likely a sequencing artifact was a cluster of highly shared sequence variants.

The PCR had 60 Vbeta and 13 Jbeta primers. Per the study methods: There were around 80 million unique TCR beta chains by a later count, and 8.5 million to 14 million of them were shared. Measured with immunoSEQ multiplex PCR; TCRdb has only the in-frame clones, and not every one. D and trimming come from the DNA, and the V and J calls and clone size come from that table. In the table there are 95,000 to 110,000 clones, around 72% of which are singletons. The V end was cut by 3 bases, the J end by 2 bases, with 8 bases between. In germline, CDR1 is SGHTA, CDR2 FQGNSA. The CDR3 is 13 amino acids. Concerning this clone: No antigen is known for it.

Material: PBMCs. This receptor was identified in a woman aged 40 to 50 in good health and CMV-seropositive. J is TRBJ2-7 and V is TRBV7-2; D is unresolved. CDR3 protein: CASSFYSTYEQYF. The CDR3 region has the DNA TGTGCCAGCAGCTTTTACTCCACCTACGAGCAGTACTTC.